The text below deals with one T cell receptor beta chain. This clone was seen only once. No antigen is known for it. The input lacks base qualities; no much larger clone sits a single base away. The sample comes from a study of cytomegalovirus exposure and HLA in healthy donors (dated by TCRdb to 2016 to 2017). With regard to the full study: An earlier analysis of some 620 of the donors reported 276 Gb of sequence data and around 100 million unique TCR beta sequences obtained from 180 million or so T cells. All discovery cohort repertoires had been generated using a single sequencing platform. On average, 235,054 unique TCR beta nucleotide sequences were sequenced per donor among 300 to 500 genotyped donors of the cohort, with roughly 20% of those sequences being non-productive. Donor age, sex, ethnicity and CMV serostatus were compiled together with the repertoire data. To decide whether each TCR beta V gene segment behaved as functional or pseudogenic, an earlier analysis of fewer than 750 of the donors relied on high-throughput TCR beta sequencing. In a later genetic analysis, genome-wide SNP genotypes for about 60% of the 666 donors were used, and that subset was treated as a discovery cohort. To predict cytomegalovirus infection status, the study brought together high-throughput TCR immunosequencing, statistical association of individual TCRs with disease status, and machine learning. The number of donors typed differed by locus, with about 629-630 for A, B, C, DRB1 and DQB1, 522 for DQA1, 600 to 610 for DPA1, and around 460 for DPB1. Roughly 5 DR-DQ haplotypes were handled as single units for association and clustering, since linkage in the cohort was strong. A later analysis re-analyzed previously published TCR beta repertoires from about 730 donors and added high-resolution HLA genotyping to study TCR occurrence patterns. Rather than drawing on any new phenotypic data, the later analysis identified candidate immune exposures from TCR beta sequences and the way those sequences occurred across donors. Of the roughly 420 genotyped donors, 75% to 85% were placed in the genetic ancestry cluster associated with self-reported Caucasian donors. The T cell repertoires of around 670 subjects were profiled by immunosequencing and related to cytomegalovirus serostatus. The study was designed to test whether signatures of past pathogen exposure could be identified by cataloging public T cell receptors. In addition to the first cohort of 666 subjects, a separate validation cohort of approximately 130 different subjects was used. An early release covering 550 to 650 HLA-typed donors comprised about 290 gigabases of sequencing data and tens of millions of unique TCR sequences. Class I and class II HLA loci were covered by the typing at four-digit resolution. General conclusions and limits of the study: At a false discovery rate of 0.05, a later analysis linked about 17,000 TCR beta sequences to specific HLA alleles. Cytomegalovirus status was reported to be diagnosed by the classifier with high specificity and sensitivity in both the original and validation cohorts. Because HLA typing was missing for some donors at each locus, association tests included only the typed subset. A later analysis found that TCR association rates varied across HLA loci, with DRB1 alleles showing the most associated TCRs and HLA-C alleles the fewest. An association between a missense DCLRE1C variant and V-gene and J-gene trimming of TCR beta chains was found in a later genetic analysis and replicated in an independent cohort. In an earlier analysis of some 500 of the donors, most TCR beta V segments appeared in productive rearrangements about 90% or about 30% of the time, broadly matching IMGT annotations. A later analysis found that HLA-associated TCR beta chains were more clonally expanded and had lower generation probabilities than equally common non-associated chains. A few of the identified cytomegalovirus-associated TCR beta chains were confirmed in vitro to be specific for cytomegalovirus antigens. When HLA alleles, especially DR and DQ, strongly co-occurred, TCR associations were difficult to assign to individual alleles. Roughly uniform sequencing depth across donors was assumed in presence/absence analyses, although this assumption may not hold. In this cohort, only TCR beta chains were sequenced, and detectable features were limited by the absence of alpha or paired-chain data. The study listed approximately 150 TCR beta chains as associated with cytomegalovirus. According to a later genetic analysis, donors in an Asian-associated ancestry cluster had fewer N-insertions in productive TCRs than the approximately 650-donor mean. Immune exposure information for the cohort was limited to CMV serostatus. The 87-base-pair reads could not distinguish some IMGT-functional V segments, including TRBV6-2 and TRBV6-3, so those segments were excluded. While some public TCRs were present in many individuals, most TCR sequences turned up only very rarely across donors. According to a later analysis, most CMV-associated TCR beta chains appeared to be HLA-restricted, and the HLA associations seemed to be driven largely by CMV exposure. A further reported finding was that TCR beta sequences accurately predicted the HLA-A and HLA-B alleles for most subjects in the first cohort. Because counts were too low, roughly 17 rarely observed V segments, including chromosome 9 orphons, were left out of the earlier analysis of a few hundred of the donors. Correlated functional status among segregating V segments might reflect linkage disequilibrium, but an unknown experimental factor could not be ruled out. A cluster of highly shared sequence variants was judged likely to represent a technical artifact of the sequencing pipeline. According to the authors, the approach could potentially be generalized to other disease states and immunological phenotypes. According to a later analysis, parvovirus B19, influenza, CMV and Epstein-Barr virus appeared linked to several top co-occurrence clusters.

Library creation used the immunoSEQ multiplex PCR assay. For the multiplex PCR, a mixture combining 60 forward primers for TCR Vbeta segments and 13 reverse primers for TCR Jbeta segments was used. A multiplex PCR assay on genomic DNA amplified the CDR3 region of rearranged TCR beta genes. Amplified TCR beta libraries were sequenced as 87-base-pair reads on the Illumina HiSeq System. The paper's processing steps were these. A later analysis counted 65 million to 90 million unique TCR beta chains across the 666 repertoires, and some 11 million of these chains were shared by at least two donors. To remove PCR and sequencing errors, raw reads were error-corrected and collapsed into unique sequences using a nearest-neighbor algorithm that merged closely related sequences. V, D and J gene segments were assigned by aligning CDR3 sequences to IMGT reference sequences. For a sequence to be retained, a match of at least six nucleotides to both a V gene segment and a J gene segment was required. A rearrangement counted as productive if the CDR3 had no stop codons and remained in frame with V and J, and every other rearrangement counted as non-productive. Following IMGT convention, CDR3 was defined as the stretch from the second conserved V-encoded cysteine up to the conserved J-encoded phenylalanine. Sequences without an unambiguous match to a single V gene segment were excluded from the earlier analysis of 450 to 750 of the donors. In an earlier analysis of approximately 590 of the donors, a V segment was called functional when productive rearrangements were above 56.7%, and segregating when the standard deviation between donors exceeded 5%. A statistical classification framework was developed to diagnose cytomegalovirus status using the catalog of TCR beta chain sequences. In a later analysis, TCR nucleotide sequences were compared against IMGT/GENE-DB human TR gene sequences so that V and J genes could be assigned. Using the TCRdist pipeline, a later analysis assigned CDR3 sequences along with most-parsimonious VDJ recombination scenarios. In a later analysis, each TCR beta chain was defined by its CDR3 amino acid sequence together with its V-gene family, and reads without a unique V-gene family were excluded. To address suspected cross-contamination and a sequencing artifact, a later analysis removed around 590 highly shared, low-generation-probability nucleotide sequences. In a later analysis, a clonal expansion index was calculated for each public chain from normalized within-repertoire ranks of inferred template counts. In a later analysis, generation probabilities were computed using a VDJ recombination model fitted to out-of-frame rearrangements, and the results were checked against IGoR. A later analysis scored TCR-TCR, TCR-HLA and TCR-CMV co-occurrence with hypergeometric tests, applying a repertoire-size bias correction to TCR pairs. To estimate false discovery rates, a later analysis permuted the HLA or CMV assignments 20 times. In a later analysis, co-occurring TCRs were grouped using DBSCAN, and TCRdist sequence similarity was added for clustering within HLA-allele-positive subsets. Repertoires with fewer than 30,000 or more than 120,000 public chains, plus five repertoires with anomalous nucleotide sharing, were excluded from co-occurrence clustering. The source is immuneACCESS, and TCRdb retained only in-frame sequences with V and J called. Part of the clones is not carried over; for the studies checked, unresolved V genes explain less than half of this, and the remainder is unexplained. That table supplies the V and J calls and clone size; D and trimming were determined from the DNA. For this sample the table gives 250,000 to 350,000 clones, of which 80% were detected only once. The ten largest account for about 0.29% of the sample.

V loses 0 bases, J loses 3 bases, and the germline ends lie 18 bases apart. The CDR3 holds 18 amino acids from the cysteine to the phenylalanine. This entry keeps only the CDR3 DNA: 54 bases, framed from base 1. In the germline V gene, CDR1 corresponds to LGHNA and CDR2 to YNFKEQ. The cohort consisted of 670 or so healthy bone marrow donors. At the time of sampling, every cohort member was nominally healthy, though immune exposures that went unrecorded were likely present. The donor was CMV seronegative and was included in the group of over 300 seronegative cohort members. Each donor provided a peripheral blood sample, and peripheral blood mononuclear cells were used for TCR beta sequencing. The Qiagen DNeasy Blood Extraction Kit was used to extract genomic DNA from the blood cell samples.

The clonotype comes from a girl aged 2 to 9 in good health and CMV-seronegative. Sequencing was performed on PBMCs. Recombination connected TRBV4-2 to TRBJ2-1; the D segment could be TRBD2, given 5 matching bases. The CDR3 here reads CASSQDGQRIKVYNEQFF. The nucleotide sequence is TGTGCCAGCAGCCAAGATGGCCAGCGGATAAAGGTCTACAATGAGCAGTTCTTC.